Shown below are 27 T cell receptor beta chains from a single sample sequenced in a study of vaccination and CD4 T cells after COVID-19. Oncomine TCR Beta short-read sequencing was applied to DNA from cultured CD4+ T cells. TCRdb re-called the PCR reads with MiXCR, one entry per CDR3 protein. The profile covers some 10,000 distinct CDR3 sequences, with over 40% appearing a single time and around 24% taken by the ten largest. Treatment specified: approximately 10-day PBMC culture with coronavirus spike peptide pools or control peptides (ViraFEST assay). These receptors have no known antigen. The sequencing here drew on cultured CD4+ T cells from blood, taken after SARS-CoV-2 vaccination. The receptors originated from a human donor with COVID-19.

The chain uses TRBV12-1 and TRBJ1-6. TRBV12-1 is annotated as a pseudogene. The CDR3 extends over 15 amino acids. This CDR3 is CARSSGSSYNSPLHF. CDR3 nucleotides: TGTGCCAGATCTTCAGGGAGCTCCTATAATTCACCCCTCCACTTT.

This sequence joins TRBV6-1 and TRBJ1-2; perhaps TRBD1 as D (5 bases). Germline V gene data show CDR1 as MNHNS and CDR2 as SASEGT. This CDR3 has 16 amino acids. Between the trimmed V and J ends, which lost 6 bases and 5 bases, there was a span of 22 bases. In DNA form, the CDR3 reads TGTGCCAGCAGAAAGAGGACCGAGACAGTATTTTATGGCTACACCTTC. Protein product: CASRKRTETVFYGYTF.

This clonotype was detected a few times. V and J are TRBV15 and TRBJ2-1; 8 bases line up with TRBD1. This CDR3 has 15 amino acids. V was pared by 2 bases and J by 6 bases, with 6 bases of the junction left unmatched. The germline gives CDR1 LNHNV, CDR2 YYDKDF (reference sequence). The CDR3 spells CATSRRPDRANEQFF. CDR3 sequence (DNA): TGTGCCACCAGCAGAAGGCCGGACAGGGCCAATGAGCAGTTCTTC.

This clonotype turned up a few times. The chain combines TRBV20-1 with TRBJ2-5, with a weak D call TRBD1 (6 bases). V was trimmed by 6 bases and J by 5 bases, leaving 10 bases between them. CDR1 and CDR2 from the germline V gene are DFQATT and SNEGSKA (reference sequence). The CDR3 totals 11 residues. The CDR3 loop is CSAAQGETQYF. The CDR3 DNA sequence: TGCAGTGCAGCGCAGGGGGAGACCCAGTACTTC.

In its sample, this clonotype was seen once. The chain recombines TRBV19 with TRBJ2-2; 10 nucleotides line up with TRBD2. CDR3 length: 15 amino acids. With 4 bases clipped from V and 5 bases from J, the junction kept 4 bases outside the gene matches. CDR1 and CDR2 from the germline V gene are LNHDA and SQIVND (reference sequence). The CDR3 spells CASSTSGGETGELFF. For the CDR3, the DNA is TGTGCCAGTAGTACTAGCGGGGGAGAAACCGGGGAGCTGTTTTTT.

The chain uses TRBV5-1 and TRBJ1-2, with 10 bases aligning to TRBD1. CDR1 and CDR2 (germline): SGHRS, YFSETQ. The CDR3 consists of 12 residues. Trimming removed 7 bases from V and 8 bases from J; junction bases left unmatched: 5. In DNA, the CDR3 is TGCGCCAGCGGACAGGGGGATCACGGCTACACCTTC. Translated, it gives CASGQGDHGYTF.

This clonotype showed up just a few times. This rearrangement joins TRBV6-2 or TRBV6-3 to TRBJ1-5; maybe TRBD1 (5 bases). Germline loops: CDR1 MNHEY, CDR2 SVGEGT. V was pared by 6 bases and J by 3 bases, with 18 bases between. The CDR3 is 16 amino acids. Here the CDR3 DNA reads TGTGCCAGCAGCCCTGTCCTCGTTGGGACCAATCAGCCCCAGCATTTT. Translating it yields CASSPVLVGTNQPQHF.

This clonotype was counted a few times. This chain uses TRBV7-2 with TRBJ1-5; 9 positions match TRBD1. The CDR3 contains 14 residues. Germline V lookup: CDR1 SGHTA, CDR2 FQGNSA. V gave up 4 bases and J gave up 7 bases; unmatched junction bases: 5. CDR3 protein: CASSSGQGSQPQHF. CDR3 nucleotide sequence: TGTGCCAGCAGCTCGGGACAGGGCAGCCAGCCCCAGCATTTT.

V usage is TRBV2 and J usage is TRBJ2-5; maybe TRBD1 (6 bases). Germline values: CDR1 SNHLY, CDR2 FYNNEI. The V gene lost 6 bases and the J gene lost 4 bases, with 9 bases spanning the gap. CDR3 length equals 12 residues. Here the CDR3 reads CASSPTGETQYF. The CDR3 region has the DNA TGTGCCAGCAGCCCGACAGGAGAGACCCAGTACTTC.

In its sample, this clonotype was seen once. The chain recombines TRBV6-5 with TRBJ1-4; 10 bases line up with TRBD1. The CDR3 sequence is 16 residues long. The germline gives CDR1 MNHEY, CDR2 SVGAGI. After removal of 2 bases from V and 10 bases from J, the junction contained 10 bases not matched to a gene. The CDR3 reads CASSYADRGHRVKLFF. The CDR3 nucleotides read TGTGCCAGCAGTTACGCAGACAGGGGGCATCGCGTAAAACTGTTTTTT.

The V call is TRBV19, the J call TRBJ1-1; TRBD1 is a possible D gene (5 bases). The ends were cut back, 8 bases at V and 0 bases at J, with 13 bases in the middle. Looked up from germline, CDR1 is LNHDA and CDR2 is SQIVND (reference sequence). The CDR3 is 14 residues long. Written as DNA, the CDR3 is TGTGCCAGTTGGGGACGCCTTATGAACACTGAAGCTTTCTTT. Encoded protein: CASWGRLMNTEAFF.

The CDR3 nucleotides read TGTGCCAGCAGCCCGGGGACAGGGGGAGGCTACACCTTC. Translated: CASSPGTGGGYTF. The chain uses TRBV11-3 and TRBJ1-2; 11 nucleotides agree with TRBD1. With 5 bases clipped from V and 8 bases from J, the junction kept 4 bases outside the gene matches. CDR1 SGHNT and CDR2 YENEEA come from the germline V gene. This CDR3 is 13 amino acids long.

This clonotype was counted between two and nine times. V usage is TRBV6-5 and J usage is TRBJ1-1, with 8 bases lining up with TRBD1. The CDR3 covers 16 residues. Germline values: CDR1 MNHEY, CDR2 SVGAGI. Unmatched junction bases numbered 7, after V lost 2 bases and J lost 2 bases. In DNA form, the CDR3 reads TGTGCCAGCAGTTACCCGCCGCCAGGGGGCAACACTGAAGCTTTCTTT. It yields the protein CASSYPPPGGNTEAFF.

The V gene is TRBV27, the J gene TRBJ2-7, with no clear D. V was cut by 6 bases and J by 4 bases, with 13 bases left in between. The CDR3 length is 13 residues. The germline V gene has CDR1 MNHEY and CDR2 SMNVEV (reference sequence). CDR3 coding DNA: TGTGCCAGCAGATCGGTGGGTAGGTACGAGCAGTACTTC. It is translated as CASRSVGRYEQYF.

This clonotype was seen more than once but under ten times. The CDR3 sequence is CASSLGTVQGADTQYF. CDR3 coding DNA: TGTGCCAGCAGCTTAGGGACGGTACAGGGGGCAGATACGCAGTATTTT. The chain has TRBV11-3 and TRBJ2-3; the match to TRBD1 covers 8 bases. The germline V gene encodes CDR1 SGHNT and CDR2 YENEEA. The CDR3 extends over 16 amino acids. Unmatched junction bases numbered 7, after V lost 1 base and J lost 4 bases.

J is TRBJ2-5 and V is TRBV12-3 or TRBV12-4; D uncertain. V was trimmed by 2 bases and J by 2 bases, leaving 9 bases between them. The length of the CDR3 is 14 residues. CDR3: CASSLRWRQETQYF. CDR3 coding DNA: TGTGCCAGCAGTTTAAGGTGGCGGCAAGAGACCCAGTACTTC.

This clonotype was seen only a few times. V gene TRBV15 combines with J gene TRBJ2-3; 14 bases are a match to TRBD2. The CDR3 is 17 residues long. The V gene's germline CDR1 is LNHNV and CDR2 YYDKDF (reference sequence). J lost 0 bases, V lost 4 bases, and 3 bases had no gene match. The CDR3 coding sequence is TGTGCCACCAGCACGGGACTAGCGGGAGTTAGCACAGATACGCAGTATTTT. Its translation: CATSTGLAGVSTDTQYF.

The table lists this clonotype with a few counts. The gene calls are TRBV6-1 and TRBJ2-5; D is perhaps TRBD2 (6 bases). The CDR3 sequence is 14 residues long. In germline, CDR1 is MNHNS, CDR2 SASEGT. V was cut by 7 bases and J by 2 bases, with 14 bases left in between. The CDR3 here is CASTPGVTQETQYF. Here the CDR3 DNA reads TGTGCCAGCACCCCGGGGGTGACACAAGAGACCCAGTACTTC.

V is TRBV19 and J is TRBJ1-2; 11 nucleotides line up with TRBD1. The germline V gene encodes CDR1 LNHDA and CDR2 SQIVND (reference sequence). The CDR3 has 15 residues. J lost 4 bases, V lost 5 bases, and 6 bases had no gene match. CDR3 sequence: CASSVDRGPFYGYTF. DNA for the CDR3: TGTGCCAGTAGTGTGGACAGGGGGCCTTTCTATGGCTACACCTTC.

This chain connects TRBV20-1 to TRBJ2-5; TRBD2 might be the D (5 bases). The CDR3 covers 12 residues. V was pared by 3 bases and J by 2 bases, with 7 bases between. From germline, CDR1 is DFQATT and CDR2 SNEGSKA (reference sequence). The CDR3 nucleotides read TGCAGTGCTAGTAGGGAGCAAGAGACCCAGTACTTC. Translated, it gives CSASREQETQYF.

The CDR3 DNA reads TGTGCCAGCAGACCTACAGGGGCCTCTAACTATGGCTACACCTTC. It yields the protein CASRPTGASNYGYTF. The V gene is TRBV5-5, the J gene TRBJ1-2, with 7 nucleotides matching TRBD1. The CDR3 contains 15 residues. With 5 bases clipped from V and 0 bases from J, the junction kept 7 bases outside the gene matches. Germline V gene sequence: CDR1 SGHKS, CDR2 YYEKEE (reference sequence).

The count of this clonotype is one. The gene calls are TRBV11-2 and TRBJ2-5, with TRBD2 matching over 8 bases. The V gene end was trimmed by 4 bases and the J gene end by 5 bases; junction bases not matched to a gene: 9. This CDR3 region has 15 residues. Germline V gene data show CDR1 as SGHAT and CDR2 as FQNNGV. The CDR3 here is CASSSPGSGEETQYF. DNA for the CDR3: TGTGCCAGCAGCTCCCCCGGTAGCGGGGAGGAGACCCAGTACTTC.

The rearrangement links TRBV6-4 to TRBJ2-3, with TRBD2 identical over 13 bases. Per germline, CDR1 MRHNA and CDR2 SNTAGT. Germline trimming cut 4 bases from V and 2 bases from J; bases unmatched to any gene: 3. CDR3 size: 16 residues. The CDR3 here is CASSVTSGGITDTQYF. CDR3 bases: TGTGCCAGCAGTGTGACTAGCGGGGGGATCACAGATACGCAGTATTTT.

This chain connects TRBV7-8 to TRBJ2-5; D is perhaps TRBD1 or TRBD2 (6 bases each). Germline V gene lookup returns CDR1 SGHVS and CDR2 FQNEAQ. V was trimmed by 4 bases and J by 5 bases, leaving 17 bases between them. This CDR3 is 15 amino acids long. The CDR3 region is CASSSEGGGKETQYF. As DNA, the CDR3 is TGTGCCAGCAGCTCAGAAGGGGGAGGAAAGGAGACCCAGTACTTC.

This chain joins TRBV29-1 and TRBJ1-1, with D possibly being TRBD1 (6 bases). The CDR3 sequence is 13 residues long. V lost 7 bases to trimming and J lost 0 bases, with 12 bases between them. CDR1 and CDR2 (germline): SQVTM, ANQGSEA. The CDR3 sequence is CSGRTEMNTEAFF. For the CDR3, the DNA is TGCAGCGGGCGGACAGAGATGAACACTGAAGCTTTCTTT.

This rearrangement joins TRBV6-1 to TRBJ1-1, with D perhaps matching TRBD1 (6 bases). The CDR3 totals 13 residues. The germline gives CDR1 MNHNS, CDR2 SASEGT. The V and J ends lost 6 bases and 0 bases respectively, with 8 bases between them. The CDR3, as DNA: TGTGCCAGCAGCCAGGGGTTGAACACTGAAGCTTTCTTT. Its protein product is CASSQGLNTEAFF.

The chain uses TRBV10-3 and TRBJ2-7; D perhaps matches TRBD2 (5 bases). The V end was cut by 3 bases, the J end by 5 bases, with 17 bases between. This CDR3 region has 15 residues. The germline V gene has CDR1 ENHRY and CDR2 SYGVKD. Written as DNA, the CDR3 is TGTGCCATCAGTGACCCAAAGGGAGTTGGCGACGAGCAGTACTTC. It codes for CAISDPKGVGDEQYF.